The next 9 T cell receptor beta chains were all read from a single sample in a study of CD4+ T cells in melanoma. TCRdb's table, derived via immunoSEQ multiplex PCR, lists solely in-frame clones and lacks some. Among 9,000 to 13,000 clones listed, approximately 70% were seen once. Sequencing was done on a sample of cells from a culture (not recorded whether cultured in vitro). The receptors shown here come from a human donor with melanoma.

This clone was recorded once. The rearrangement links TRBV6-5 to TRBJ2-1; D is unresolved. The CDR3 runs 13 residues. V gave up 2 bases and J gave up 3 bases, with 5 bases separating them. The germline V gene encodes CDR1 MNHEY and CDR2 SVGAGI. CDR3 residues: CASSYDLYNEQFF. The DNA of the CDR3 is TGTGCCAGCAGTTACGACCTCTACAATGAGCAGTTCTTC.

The genes are TRBV7-9 and TRBJ2-2; D uncertain. The germline V gene has CDR1 SEHNR and CDR2 FQNEAQ (reference sequence). Trimming took off 3 bases at V and 4 bases at J, with 9 bases between the two ends. The CDR3 runs to 14 residues. CDR3 coding DNA: TGTGCCAGCAGCTTGAGCAGCTTCACCGGGGAGCTGTTTTTT. This sequence encodes CASSLSSFTGELFF.

The chain uses TRBV6-6 and TRBJ1-6; D unclear. Deletions cut 3 bases from V and 0 bases from J, with 9 bases between. CDR1 and CDR2 (germline): MNHNY, SVGAGI (reference sequence). The CDR3 runs 16 residues. The CDR3 coding sequence is TGTGCCAGCAGTTATATAGTCCTCTCCTATAATTCACCCCTCCACTTT. Protein: CASSYIVLSYNSPLHF.

This clone was seen more than once but under ten times. This rearrangement joins TRBV2 to TRBJ1-5, with a weak D call TRBD1 (6 bases). V was trimmed by 7 bases and J by 5 bases, leaving 12 bases between them. The CDR3 is 13 residues long. CDR1 SNHLY and CDR2 FYNNEI come from the germline V gene. In DNA, the CDR3 is TGTGCCAGCACCCTGGACAGTGATCAGCCCCAGCATTTT. It yields the protein CASTLDSDQPQHF. Supplemented by reference TRBV2 and TRBJ1-5, the full variable domain reads EPEVTQTPSHQVTQMGQEVILRCVPISNHLYFYWYRQILGQKVEFLVSFYNNEISEKSEIFDDQFSVERPDGSNFTLKIRSTKLEDSAMYFCASTLDSDQPQHFGDGTRLSIL.

The sample holds a few counts of this clone. Written as DNA, the CDR3 is TGTGCCAGCTCACCATCTGGAAACACCATATATTTT. Translation: CASSPSGNTIYF. The chain combines TRBV18 with TRBJ1-3; D unresolved. With 2 bases removed from V and 1 base from J, the gap between germline ends came to 0 bases. CDR1 and CDR2 (germline): KGHSH, LQKENI. This CDR3 is 12 amino acids long.

V and J are TRBV14 and TRBJ1-1; maybe TRBD1 (6 bases). CDR3 size: 15 residues. Looked up from germline, CDR1 is SGHDN and CDR2 is FVKESK. V lost 2 bases and J 0 bases, leaving 10 bases between the germline ends. CDR3 DNA sequence: TGTGCCAGCAGCCAACTGACAGGAGTGAACACTGAAGCTTTCTTT. Encoded protein: CASSQLTGVNTEAFF.

This clone was observed a few times. The chain couples TRBV7-9 to TRBJ1-2; D remains unclear. The CDR3 extends over 14 amino acids. Trimming shortened V by 1 base and J by 2 bases, and 8 bases separated the two germline ends. The germline CDR1 and CDR2 sequences are SEHNR and FQNEAQ (reference sequence). The CDR3 region is CASSLGGINYGYTF. The CDR3 DNA reads TGTGCCAGCAGCTTAGGAGGGATCAACTATGGCTACACCTTC.

The chain employs TRBV13 and TRBJ1-5; D call uncertain. The CDR3 runs to 12 residues. V lost 5 bases and J lost 1, with 3 bases in between. Germline CDR1 reads PRHDT; CDR2 reads FYEKMQ (reference sequence). CDR3 nucleotides: TGTGCCAGCAGCCTCAGCAATCAGCCCCAGCATTTT. This encodes CASSLSNQPQHF.

The chain combines TRBV5-1 with TRBJ2-1, with TRBD2 matching over 14 bases. J lost 6 bases, V lost 4 bases, and 6 bases had no gene match. Germline V gene lookup returns CDR1 SGHRS and CDR2 YFSETQ. The CDR3 has 16 amino acids. The CDR3 nucleotides are TGCGCCAGCAGCGGCGGACTAGCGGGGGGTGGCAATGAGCAGTTCTTC. This sequence encodes CASSGGLAGGGNEQFF.